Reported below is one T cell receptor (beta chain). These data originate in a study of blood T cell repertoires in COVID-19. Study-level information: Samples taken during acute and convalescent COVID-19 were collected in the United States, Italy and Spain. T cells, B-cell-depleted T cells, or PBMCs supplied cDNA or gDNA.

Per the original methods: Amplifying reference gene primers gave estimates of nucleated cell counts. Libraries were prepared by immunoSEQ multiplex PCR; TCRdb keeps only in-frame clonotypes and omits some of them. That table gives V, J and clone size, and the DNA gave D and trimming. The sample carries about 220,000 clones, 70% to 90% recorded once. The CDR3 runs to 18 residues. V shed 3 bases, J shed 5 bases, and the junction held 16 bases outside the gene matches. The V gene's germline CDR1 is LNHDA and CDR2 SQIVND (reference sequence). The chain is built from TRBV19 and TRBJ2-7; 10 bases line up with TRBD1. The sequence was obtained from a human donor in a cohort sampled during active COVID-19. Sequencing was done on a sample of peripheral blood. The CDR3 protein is CASSISGGTGEQWDEQYF. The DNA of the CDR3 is TGTGCCAGTAGTATCTCCGGTGGGACAGGGGAGCAGTGGGACGAGCAGTACTTC.